This T cell receptor beta chain was sequenced during a study of cytomegalovirus exposure and HLA in healthy donors. Study-wide findings and caveats: Within a later analysis, the majority of CMV-associated TCR beta chains appeared HLA-restricted. Researchers had no immune exposure information except CMV serostatus available.

Primers included in the PCR were 60 Vbeta and 13 Jbeta primers. TCRdb keeps only in-frame clones here, not all; method: immunoSEQ multiplex PCR. The table shows around 130,000 clones, with approximately 80% occurring only once. This clone appeared once. The antigen is undetermined. Material: PBMCs. The clonotype originates from an older woman in good health and CMV-seronegative.

The chain's CDR3 is CASSLPYVPGDTQYF. The CDR3 DNA reads as TGTGCCAGCAGTTTGCCGTATGTCCCAGGCGATACGCAGTATTTT. The J gene is TRBJ2-3, the V gene TRBV6-6; the D is unclear. The length of the CDR3 is 15 residues. The V gene's germline CDR1 is MNHNY and CDR2 SVGAGI (reference sequence). Trimming took 4 bases from V and 6 from J, leaving 17 bases between them.